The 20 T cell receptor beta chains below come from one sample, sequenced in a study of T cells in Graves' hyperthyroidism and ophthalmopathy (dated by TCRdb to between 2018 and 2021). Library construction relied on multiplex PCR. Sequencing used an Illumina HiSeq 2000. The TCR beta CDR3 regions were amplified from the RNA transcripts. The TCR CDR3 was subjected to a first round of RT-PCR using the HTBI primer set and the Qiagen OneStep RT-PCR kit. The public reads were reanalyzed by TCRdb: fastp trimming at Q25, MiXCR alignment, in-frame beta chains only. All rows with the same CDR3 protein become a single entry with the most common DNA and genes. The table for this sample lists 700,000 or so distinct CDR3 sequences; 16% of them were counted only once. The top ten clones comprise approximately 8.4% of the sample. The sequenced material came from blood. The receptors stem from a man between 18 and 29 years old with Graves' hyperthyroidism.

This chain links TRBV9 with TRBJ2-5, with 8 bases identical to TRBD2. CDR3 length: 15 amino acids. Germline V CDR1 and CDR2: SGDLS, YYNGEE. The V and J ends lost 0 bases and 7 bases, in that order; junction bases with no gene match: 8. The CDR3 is CASSVDPGGPGTQYF. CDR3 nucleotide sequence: TGTGCCAGCAGCGTAGATCCGGGAGGGCCTGGGACCCAGTACTTC.

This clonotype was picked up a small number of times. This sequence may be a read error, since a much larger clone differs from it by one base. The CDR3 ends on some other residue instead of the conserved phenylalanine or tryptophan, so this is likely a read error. In DNA form, the CDR3 reads TGTGCCAGCAGTTTAGTAGGACTCTTAGACTACGAGCAGTACCTC. Protein: CASSLVGLLDYEQYL. The genes are TRBV28 and TRBJ2-7; TRBD2 is a possible D gene (5 bases). V shed 2 bases and J shed 3 bases, with 14 bases lying between them. Looked up from germline, CDR1 is MDHEN and CDR2 is SYDVKM. This CDR3 comprises 15 residues.

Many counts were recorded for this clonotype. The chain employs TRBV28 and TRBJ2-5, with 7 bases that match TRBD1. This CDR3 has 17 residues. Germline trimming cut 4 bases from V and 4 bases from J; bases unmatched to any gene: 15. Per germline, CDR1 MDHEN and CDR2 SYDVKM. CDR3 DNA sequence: TGTGCCAGCAGTTCGACAGGGTCCCTAATAACGGTAGAGACCCAGTACTTC. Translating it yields CASSSTGSLITVETQYF.

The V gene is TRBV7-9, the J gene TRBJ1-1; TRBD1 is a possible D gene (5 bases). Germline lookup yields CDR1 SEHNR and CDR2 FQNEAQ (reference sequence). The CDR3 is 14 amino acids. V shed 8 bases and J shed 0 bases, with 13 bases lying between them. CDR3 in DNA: TGTGCCAGCGGGGGAGGGACCCTGAACACTGAAGCTTTCTTT. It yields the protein CASGGGTLNTEAFF. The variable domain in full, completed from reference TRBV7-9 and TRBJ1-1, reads DTGVSQNPRHKITKRGQNVTFRCDPISEHNRLYWYRQTLGQGPEFLTYFQNEAQLEKSRLLSDRFSAERPKGSFSTLEIQRTEQGDSAMYLCASGGGTLNTEAFFGQGTRLTVV.

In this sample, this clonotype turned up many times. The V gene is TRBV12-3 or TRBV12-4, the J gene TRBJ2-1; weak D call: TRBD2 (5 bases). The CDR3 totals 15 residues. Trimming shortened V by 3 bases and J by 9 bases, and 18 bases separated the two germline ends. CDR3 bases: TGTGCCAGCAGTTTCCCCGGACCCTCTGAGGGTGAGCAGTTCTTC. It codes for CASSFPGPSEGEQFF.

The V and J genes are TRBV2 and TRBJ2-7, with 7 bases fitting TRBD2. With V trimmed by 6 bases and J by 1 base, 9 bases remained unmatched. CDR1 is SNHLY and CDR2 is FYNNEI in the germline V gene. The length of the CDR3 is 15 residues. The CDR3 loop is CASSRIGGGSYEQYF. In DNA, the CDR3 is TGTGCCAGCAGCCGCATTGGGGGGGGGTCCTACGAGCAGTACTTC.

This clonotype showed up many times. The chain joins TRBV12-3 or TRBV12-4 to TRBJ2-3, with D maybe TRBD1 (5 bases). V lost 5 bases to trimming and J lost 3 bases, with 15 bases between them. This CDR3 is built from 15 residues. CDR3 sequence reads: CASSKGKGPTDTQYF. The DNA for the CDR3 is TGTGCCAGCAGTAAGGGGAAGGGCCCTACAGATACGCAGTATTTT.

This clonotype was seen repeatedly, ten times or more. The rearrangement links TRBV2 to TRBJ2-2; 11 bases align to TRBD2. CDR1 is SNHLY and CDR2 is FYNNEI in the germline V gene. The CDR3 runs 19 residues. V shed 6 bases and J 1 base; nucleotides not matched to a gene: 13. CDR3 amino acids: CASRLPGLAALGNTGELFF. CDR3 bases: TGTGCCAGCAGACTACCGGGACTAGCGGCTCTCGGGAACACCGGGGAGCTGTTTTTT.

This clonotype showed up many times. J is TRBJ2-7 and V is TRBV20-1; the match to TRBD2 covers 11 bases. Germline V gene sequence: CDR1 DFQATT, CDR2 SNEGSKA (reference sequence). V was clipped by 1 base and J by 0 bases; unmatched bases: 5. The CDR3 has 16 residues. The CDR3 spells CSARASSGRFSYEQYF. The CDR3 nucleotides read TGCAGTGCTAGAGCGTCTAGCGGGAGGTTCTCCTACGAGCAGTACTTC.

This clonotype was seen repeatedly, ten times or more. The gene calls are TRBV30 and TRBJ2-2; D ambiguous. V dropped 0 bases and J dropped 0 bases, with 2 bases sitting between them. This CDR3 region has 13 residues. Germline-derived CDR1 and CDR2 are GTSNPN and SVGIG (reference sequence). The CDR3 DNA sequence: TGTGCCTGGAGTGTCTCGAACACCGGGGAGCTGTTTTTT. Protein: CAWSVSNTGELFF.

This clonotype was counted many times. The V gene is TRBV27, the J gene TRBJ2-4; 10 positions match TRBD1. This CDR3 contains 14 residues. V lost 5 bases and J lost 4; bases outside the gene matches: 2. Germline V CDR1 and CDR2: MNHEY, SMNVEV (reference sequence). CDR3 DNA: TGTGCCAGCAGTGAGGACAGGGGGAAAAACATTCAGTACTTC. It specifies CASSEDRGKNIQYF.

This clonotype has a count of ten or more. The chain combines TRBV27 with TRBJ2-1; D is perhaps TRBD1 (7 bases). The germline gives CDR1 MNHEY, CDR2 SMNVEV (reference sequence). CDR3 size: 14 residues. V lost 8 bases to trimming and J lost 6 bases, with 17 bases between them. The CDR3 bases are TGTGCCAGCGGGGGGCTAGGGGGCCTCAATGAGCAGTTCTTC. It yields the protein CASGGLGGLNEQFF.

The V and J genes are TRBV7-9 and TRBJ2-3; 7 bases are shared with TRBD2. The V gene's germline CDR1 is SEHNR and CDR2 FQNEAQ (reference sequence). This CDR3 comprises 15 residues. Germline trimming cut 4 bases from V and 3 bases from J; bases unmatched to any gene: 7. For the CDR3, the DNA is TGTGCCAGCAGCTCACCGACTAGCATAACAGATACGCAGTATTTT. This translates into CASSSPTSITDTQYF.

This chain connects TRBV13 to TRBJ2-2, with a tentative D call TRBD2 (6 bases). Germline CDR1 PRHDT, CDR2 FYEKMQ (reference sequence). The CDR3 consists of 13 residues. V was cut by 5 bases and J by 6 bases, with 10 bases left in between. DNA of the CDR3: TGTGCCAGCAGCACTAGCTCATCCGGGGAGCTGTTTTTT. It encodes CASSTSSSGELFF.

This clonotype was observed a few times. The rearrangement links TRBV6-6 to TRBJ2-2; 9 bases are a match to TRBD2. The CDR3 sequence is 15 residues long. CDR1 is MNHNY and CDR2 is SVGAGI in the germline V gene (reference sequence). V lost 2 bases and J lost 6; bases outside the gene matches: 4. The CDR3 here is CASSYPGTSSGELFF. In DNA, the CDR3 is TGTGCCAGCAGTTACCCCGGGACTAGCTCCGGGGAGCTGTTTTTT.

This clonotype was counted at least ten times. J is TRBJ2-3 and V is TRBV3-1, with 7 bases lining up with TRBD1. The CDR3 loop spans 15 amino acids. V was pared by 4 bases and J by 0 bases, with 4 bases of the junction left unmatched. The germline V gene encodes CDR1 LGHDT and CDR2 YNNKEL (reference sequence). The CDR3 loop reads CASSRRQGSTDTQYF. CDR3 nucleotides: TGTGCCAGCAGCCGCCGACAGGGCAGCACAGATACGCAGTATTTT.

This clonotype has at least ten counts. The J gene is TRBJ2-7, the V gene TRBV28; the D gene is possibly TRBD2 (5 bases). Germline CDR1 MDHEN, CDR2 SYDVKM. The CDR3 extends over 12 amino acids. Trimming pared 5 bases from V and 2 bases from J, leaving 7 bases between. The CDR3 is CASSRRAYEQYF. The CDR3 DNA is TGTGCCAGCAGTCGGCGGGCCTACGAGCAGTACTTC.

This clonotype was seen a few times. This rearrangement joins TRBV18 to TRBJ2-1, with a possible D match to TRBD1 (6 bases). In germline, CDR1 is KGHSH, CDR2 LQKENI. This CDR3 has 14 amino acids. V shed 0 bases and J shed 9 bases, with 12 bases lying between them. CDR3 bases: TGTGCCAGCTCACCACCGAACAGGGACCCTGAGCAGTTCTTC. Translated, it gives CASSPPNRDPEQFF.

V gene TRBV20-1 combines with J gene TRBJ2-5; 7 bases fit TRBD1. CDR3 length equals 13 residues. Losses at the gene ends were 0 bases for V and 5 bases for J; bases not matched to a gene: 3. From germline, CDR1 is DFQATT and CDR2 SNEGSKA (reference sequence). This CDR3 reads CSARDQGVETQYF. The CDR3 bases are TGCAGTGCTAGAGATCAGGGGGTTGAGACCCAGTACTTC.

In nucleotides, the CDR3 is TGCAGTGCGGGGCCCACTAGCGGGGGGGCCTATGAGCAGTTCTTC. The encoded protein is CSAGPTSGGAYEQFF. The V call is TRBV20-1, the J call TRBJ2-1; 13 bases map to TRBD2. The CDR3 has 15 residues. Looked up from germline, CDR1 is DFQATT and CDR2 is SNEGSKA (reference sequence). Trimming at V came to 6 bases and at J to 8 bases, leaving 10 bases not matched to a gene.